These 3 T cell receptor beta chains were all obtained from the same sample, sequenced in a study of regulatory T cells in long-lasting Graves disease. To make TCR beta libraries, researchers used iRepertoire HTBI primers and Arm-PCR of CDR3 regions. MiXCR was run by TCRdb on the multiplex PCR reads, yielding one entry per CDR3 protein. The sample contains around 300,000 distinct CDR3 sequences, 22% of which appear only once. Time point reported: persistent/refractory GD, antithyroid drugs over 5 years with positive TRAb. From RNA extracted from PBMCs, the TCR library was made. Here the sequenced sample was peripheral blood mononuclear cells (PBMCs), taken when the disease was refractory, from a patient treated with antithyroid drugs. The receptors were sampled from a female donor with Graves disease.

This clonotype was seen repeatedly, ten times or more. The DNA of the CDR3 is TGCAGTGCTAGTGGGGTAGGGGGGCTTCTAGAAGAGACCCAGTACTTC. Translating gives CSASGVGGLLEETQYF. The chain is built from TRBV20-1 and TRBJ2-5; either TRBD1 or TRBD2 may fit D (6 bases each). The CDR3 runs to 16 residues. Germline assignment: CDR1 DFQATT and CDR2 SNEGSKA (reference sequence). V gave up 3 bases and J gave up 3 bases, with 20 bases separating them.

This clonotype was recorded at least ten times. The rearrangement joins TRBV27 to TRBJ2-7, with unresolved D. The CDR3 spans 12 residues. V was shortened by 5 bases and J by 2 bases, with 7 bases between the two germline ends. Germline CDR1 and CDR2: MNHEY and SMNVEV (reference sequence). The chain's CDR3 is CASSTVPYEQYF. The DNA of the CDR3 is TGTGCCAGCAGTACGGTACCCTACGAGCAGTACTTC.

The chain employs TRBV28 and TRBJ1-3, with D perhaps matching TRBD1 (5 bases). The germline V and J ends were trimmed by 7 bases and 4 bases, with 17 bases remaining between them. Germline assignment: CDR1 MDHEN and CDR2 SYDVKM. The CDR3 is made up of 15 amino acids. CDR3 bases: TGTGCCAGCACCCCTCCCGGGACGGGAGGAAACACCATATATTTT. This encodes CASTPPGTGGNTIYF. The full variable domain, rest sourced from reference TRBV28 and TRBJ1-3, is DVKVTQSSRYLVKRTGEKVFLECVQDMDHENMFWYRQDPGLGLRLIYFSYDVKMKEKGDIPEGYSVSREKKERFSLILESASTNQTSMYLCASTPPGTGGNTIYFGEGSWLTVV.